The 25 T cell receptor beta chains in this list originate from one sample, sequenced in a study of blood T cell repertoires in COVID-19. The method was immunoSEQ multiplex PCR; TCRdb's version includes in-frame clones alone and lacks a portion of them. Of some 57,000 clones in the sample, approximately 83% were seen once. The sequenced sample consisted of peripheral blood. The source of these receptors is an elderly man with COVID-19, enrolled during active disease.

The genes are TRBV7-2 and TRBJ1-3; a possible D gene is TRBD1 (6 bases). V was trimmed by 5 bases and J by 1 base, leaving 9 bases between them. The CDR3 is 14 amino acids. The germline V gene encodes CDR1 SGHTA and CDR2 FQGNSA. CDR3 DNA: TGTGCCAGCAGCCGGACAGCTTCTGGAAACACCATATATTTT. It yields the protein CASSRTASGNTIYF.

This clone was seen a single time. The chain employs TRBV18 and TRBJ1-1, with D unresolved. CDR3 length equals 14 residues. Germline assignment: CDR1 KGHSH and CDR2 LQKENI. V lost 2 bases to trimming and J lost 1 base, with 8 bases between them. The CDR3 DNA sequence: TGTGCCAGCTCACCAAGCCAGGAGAACACTGAAGCTTTCTTT. Translation gives CASSPSQENTEAFF. Based on the CDR3 plus reference TRBV18 and TRBJ1-1, the full variable domain is NAGVMQNPRHLVRRRGQEARLRCSPMKGHSHVYWYRQLPEEGLKFMVYLQKENIIDESGMPKERFSAEFPKEGPSILRIQQVVRGDSAAYFCASSPSQENTEAFFGQGTRLTVV.

V usage is TRBV10-3 and J usage is TRBJ2-2, with D perhaps matching TRBD1 (5 bases). CDR3 size: 13 residues. Germline CDR1 ENHRY, CDR2 SYGVKD. V was shortened by 4 bases and J by 5 bases, with 8 bases between the two germline ends. The CDR3 coding sequence is TGTGCCATCAGTGGGGCAGGGACCGGGGAGCTGTTTTTT. This encodes CAISGAGTGELFF.

The chain joins TRBV5-1 to TRBJ2-1; 7 bases line up with TRBD2. J gave up 2 bases and V 5 bases, and 7 bases lay outside the gene matches. Per germline, CDR1 SGHRS and CDR2 YFSETQ. The CDR3 contains 15 residues. The CDR3 DNA reads as TGCGCCAGCAGTTCTTTCGGGAGGCCCTACAATGAGCAGTTCTTC. Translation: CASSSFGRPYNEQFF.

The genes are TRBV10-1 and TRBJ2-1, with 7 positions matching TRBD2. Trimming took 5 bases from V and 3 from J; bases not matched to a gene: 10. This CDR3 contains 16 residues. The germline V gene has CDR1 WNHNN and CDR2 SYGVQD (reference sequence). Written as DNA, the CDR3 is TGCGCCAGCAGTTCCCGGGTAGCGGGTGACTACAATGAGCAGTTCTTC. Translation gives CASSSRVAGDYNEQFF.

This chain joins TRBV18 and TRBJ2-3, with 9 bases aligning to TRBD1. Germline CDR1 and CDR2: KGHSH and LQKENI. The CDR3 spans 16 residues. The trim removed 1 base at V and 4 bases at J, leaving 6 bases unmatched. The CDR3 is CASSPLGQGLPDTQYF. The CDR3 DNA sequence: TGTGCCAGCTCACCACTGGGACAGGGTCTCCCAGATACGCAGTATTTT.

This chain joins TRBV18 and TRBJ1-4; D might be TRBD1 (5 bases). The CDR3 is made up of 14 amino acids. Looked up from germline, CDR1 is KGHSH and CDR2 is LQKENI. Deletions cut 3 bases from V and 5 bases from J, with 10 bases between. For the CDR3, the DNA is TGTGCCAGCTCACCCCCCGGGGGGAATGAAAAACTGTTTTTT. Translating gives CASSPPGGNEKLFF.

The chain is built from TRBV7-9 and TRBJ1-1, with D possibly being TRBD1 (5 bases). The CDR3 is 17 amino acids. The germline V gene encodes CDR1 SEHNR and CDR2 FQNEAQ (reference sequence). V lost 2 bases to trimming and J lost 3 bases, with 19 bases between them. The CDR3 loop reads CASSLRSTGPVDTEAFF. The CDR3 region has the DNA TGTGCCAGCAGCTTAAGGTCCACAGGACCGGTAGACACTGAAGCTTTCTTT.

The chain uses TRBV3-1 (or the pseudogene TRBV3-2) and TRBJ1-1; D not resolved. In germline, CDR1 is LGHDT, CDR2 YNNKEL (reference sequence). The ends were cut back, 5 bases at V and 3 bases at J, with 10 bases in the middle. CDR3 length equals 13 residues. The CDR3 reads CASSYPGYTEAFF. The CDR3 DNA follows: TGTGCCAGCAGCTACCCGGGGTACACTGAAGCTTTCTTT.

J is TRBJ2-3 and V is TRBV15; D unclear. The CDR3 runs to 15 residues. Germline V lookup: CDR1 LNHNV, CDR2 YYDKDF (reference sequence). Trimming took 1 base from V and 2 from J, leaving 10 bases between them. The CDR3 DNA is TGTGCCACCAGCAGAGTTCGGGTGTCCACAGATACGCAGTATTTT. Translated: CATSRVRVSTDTQYF.

This chain links TRBV5-6 with TRBJ1-2; 7 bases line up with TRBD1. Germline CDR1 is SGHDT and CDR2 is YYEEEE. V dropped 5 bases and J dropped 3; count of bases not matched to a gene: 4. The CDR3 spans 13 residues. CDR3 in amino acids: CASRTGSDYGYTF. The DNA for the CDR3 is TGTGCCAGCAGGACAGGGAGTGACTATGGCTACACCTTC.

This clone was observed a few times. The chain links TRBV24-1 to TRBJ1-1, with TRBD1 identical over 7 bases. Germline CDR1 KGHDR, CDR2 SFDVKD. With 8 bases clipped from V and 6 bases from J, the junction kept 11 bases outside the gene matches. CDR3 size: 14 residues. The CDR3 reads CATTAAGGLPEAFF. As DNA, the CDR3 is TGTGCCACCACCGCGGCAGGGGGTTTACCTGAAGCTTTCTTT.

This clone was observed a single time. The CDR3 spells CASSLGAGETSYGYTF. For the CDR3, the DNA is TGTGCCAGCAGCTTGGGGGCAGGGGAAACGAGCTATGGCTACACCTTC. The chain combines TRBV5-6 with TRBJ1-2; maybe TRBD1 (6 bases). Between the trimmed V and J ends, which lost 0 bases and 4 bases, there was a span of 16 bases. The CDR3 length is 16 residues. The germline CDR1 and CDR2 sequences are SGHDT and YYEEEE.

The V and J genes are TRBV19 and TRBJ1-5; 10 bases match TRBD1. The germline V gene has CDR1 LNHDA and CDR2 SQIVND (reference sequence). V lost 10 bases and J lost 0; bases outside the gene matches: 6. CDR3 length: 15 residues. The CDR3 DNA is TGTGCCACCGACAGGGGGCCCTATAGCAATCAGCCCCAGCATTTT. Its protein product is CATDRGPYSNQPQHF.

V and J are TRBV29-1 and TRBJ2-1, with a weak D call TRBD2 (6 bases). The CDR3 sequence is 12 residues long. V lost 6 bases, J lost 4 bases, and 10 bases lay in between. Per the germline V gene, CDR1 is SQVTM and CDR2 is ANQGSEA. The CDR3 is CSVEAGYNEQFF. CDR3 bases: TGCAGCGTCGAGGCGGGGTACAATGAGCAGTTCTTC.

The chain uses TRBV27 and TRBJ2-3; 14 nucleotides line up with TRBD2. The CDR3 consists of 17 residues. CDR1 and CDR2 (germline): MNHEY, SMNVEV (reference sequence). J lost 0 bases, V lost 5 bases, and 4 bases had no gene match. CDR3 loop: CASSRLAGGPSTDTQYF. For the CDR3, the DNA is TGTGCCAGCAGTAGACTAGCGGGGGGGCCCAGCACAGATACGCAGTATTTT.

In this sample, this clone turned up once. The V gene is TRBV6-5, the J gene TRBJ1-1; possibly TRBD1 for D (6 bases). The V and J ends lost 4 bases and 9 bases respectively, with 12 bases between them. The germline CDR1 and CDR2 sequences are MNHEY and SVGAGI. The CDR3 runs 12 residues. The DNA for the CDR3 is TGTGCCAGCAGTTCGGCGAGGGGGAAAGCTTTCTTT. Its translation is CASSSARGKAFF.

V and J are TRBV5-4 and TRBJ2-1, with D maybe TRBD2 (5 bases). CDR1 and CDR2 (germline): SGHNT, YYREEE (reference sequence). The CDR3 has 15 amino acids. Between the trimmed V and J ends, which lost 4 bases and 0 bases, there was a span of 11 bases. CDR3 DNA sequence: TGTGCCAGCAGCATCTCCAGCGGCTCCTACAATGAGCAGTTCTTC. It specifies CASSISSGSYNEQFF. Combining the CDR3 with reference TRBV5-4 and TRBJ2-1 gives the whole variable domain ETGVTQSPTHLIKTRGQQVTLRCSSQSGHNTVSWYQQALGQGPQFIFQYYREEENGRGNFPPRFSGLQFPNYSSELNVNALELDDSALYLCASSISSGSYNEQFFGPGTRLTVL.

Only a few counts were recorded for this clone. J is TRBJ2-7 and V is TRBV6-6, with TRBD2 identical over 13 bases. V gave up 6 bases and J gave up 0 bases; unmatched junction bases: 5. The CDR3 covers 16 residues. Germline V gene data show CDR1 as MNHNY and CDR2 as SVGAGI (reference sequence). CDR3 residues: CASSPGLAGNSYEQYF. DNA of the CDR3: TGTGCCAGCAGCCCGGGACTAGCGGGAAACTCCTACGAGCAGTACTTC.

This sequence joins TRBV19 and TRBJ2-1; TRBD1 agrees at 7 bases. V was clipped by 7 bases and J by 7 bases; unmatched bases: 7. The length of the CDR3 is 13 residues. Germline loops: CDR1 LNHDA, CDR2 SQIVND (reference sequence). The CDR3 is CASTPTGWNEQFF. The CDR3 DNA follows: TGTGCCAGTACCCCGACAGGGTGGAATGAGCAGTTCTTC.

The V call is TRBV7-3, the J call TRBJ2-3, with D uncertain. The germline V gene encodes CDR1 SGHTA and CDR2 FQGTGA. With 5 bases removed from V and 0 bases from J, the gap between germline ends came to 15 bases. The CDR3 loop spans 16 amino acids. CDR3 in DNA: TGTGCCAGCAGCCCCTCCTTGACGACTAGCACAGATACGCAGTATTTT. As protein: CASSPSLTTSTDTQYF.

The chain has TRBV10-3 and TRBJ1-2; TRBD1 matches at 7 bases. Germline-derived CDR1 and CDR2 are ENHRY and SYGVKD. This CDR3 has 14 amino acids. After removal of 7 bases from V and 7 bases from J, the junction contained 12 bases not matched to a gene. The CDR3 DNA is TGTGCCATCACCCCGGACAGGACATTGGGTGGCTACACCTTC. This translates into CAITPDRTLGGYTF.

The chain employs TRBV2 and TRBJ1-5; the D gene is possibly TRBD1 (5 bases). CDR1 is SNHLY, CDR2 FYNNEI, per germline. V lost 3 bases, J lost 5 bases, and 11 bases lay in between. The CDR3 consists of 14 residues. The CDR3 loop is CASSDRVRDQPQHF. CDR3 DNA sequence: TGTGCCAGCAGTGACAGGGTACGAGATCAGCCCCAGCATTTT.

The V call is TRBV5-6, the J call TRBJ2-7; D is perhaps TRBD1 (5 bases). Trimming shortened V by 4 bases and J by 5 bases, and 16 bases separated the two germline ends. The V gene's germline CDR1 is SGHDT and CDR2 YYEEEE. The CDR3 has 14 amino acids. The CDR3 protein is CASSLLQGFHEQYV. The DNA for the CDR3 is TGTGCCAGCAGCCTCCTTCAGGGATTCCACGAGCAGTACGTC.

The rearrangement joins TRBV7-8 to TRBJ1-1, with 7 bases lining up with TRBD1. Unmatched junction bases numbered 8, after V lost 5 bases and J lost 2 bases. Germline values: CDR1 SGHVS, CDR2 FQNEAQ. The CDR3 has 15 residues. CDR3 in amino acids: CASSPRTGANTEAFF. The CDR3 region has the DNA TGTGCCAGCAGCCCCAGGACAGGAGCAAACACTGAAGCTTTCTTT.